What follows are 21 T cell receptor beta chains derived from one specimen sequenced in a study of cytomegalovirus exposure and HLA in healthy donors. Researchers ran the PCR with 60 Vbeta and 13 Jbeta primers. TCRdb's table, derived via immunoSEQ multiplex PCR, lists solely in-frame clones and lacks some. The data contain around 170,000 clones, approximately 81% of them singletons. Input material: PBMCs. These receptors all come from a boy aged 2-9 years in good health and CMV-seronegative.

This chain joins TRBV13 and TRBJ1-3; D gene uncertain. With 5 bases removed from V and 4 bases from J, the gap between germline ends came to 18 bases. CDR3 size: 16 residues. Germline V gives CDR1 PRHDT, CDR2 FYEKMQ (reference sequence). CDR3 coding DNA: TGTGCCAGCAGCGCAGAGGGTCGAAGGGAGGGAAACACCATATATTTT. This translates into CASSAEGRREGNTIYF.

As regards this clone: This specimen includes other DNA sequences encoding the same CDR3. The chain joins TRBV5-1 to TRBJ1-5; TRBD1 is a possible D gene (6 bases). V lost 6 bases to trimming and J lost 2 bases, with 12 bases between them. Germline loops: CDR1 SGHRS, CDR2 YFSETQ. The CDR3 totals 14 residues. In nucleotides, the CDR3 is TGCGCCAGCATCGAACAGGGCGGCAATCAGCCCCAGCATTTT. It is translated as CASIEQGGNQPQHF.

This clone was detected only once. The CDR3 nucleotides read TGTGCCAGCAGTGAGGAGGGTCGGAGCTCTGGAAACACCATATATTTT. This codes for CASSEEGRSSGNTIYF. This chain uses TRBV28 with TRBJ1-3, with unresolved D. CDR3 length equals 16 residues. Trimming removed 5 bases from V and 0 bases from J, with 14 bases in between. Germline V gene sequence: CDR1 MDHEN, CDR2 SYDVKM.

CDR3 protein: CASSLILQAGRGDTQYF. Here the CDR3 DNA reads TGTGCCAGCAGTTTAATCCTTCAAGCGGGACGTGGAGATACGCAGTATTTT. The rearrangement uses TRBV27 and TRBJ2-3, with TRBD2 matching over 7 bases. The germline V gene has CDR1 MNHEY and CDR2 SMNVEV (reference sequence). V lost 2 bases to trimming and J lost 5 bases; unmatched junction nucleotides: 13. This CDR3 is 17 amino acids long.

The rearrangement uses TRBV28 and TRBJ2-3; TRBD1 is a possible D gene (6 bases). The germline V and J ends were trimmed by 3 bases and 2 bases, with 12 bases remaining between them. The germline CDR1 and CDR2 sequences are MDHEN and SYDVKM. This CDR3 has 15 amino acids. CDR3 region: CASSLSRGTTDTQYF. CDR3 nucleotides: TGTGCCAGCAGTTTGAGCAGGGGAACCACAGATACGCAGTATTTT.

This chain connects TRBV5-1 to TRBJ1-1, with 8 nucleotides matching TRBD1. The J segment lost 1 base and the V segment lost 0 bases, leaving 5 bases of the junction unmatched. Germline V gives CDR1 SGHRS, CDR2 YFSETQ. The CDR3 covers 16 residues. CDR3: CASSLEGTGENTEAFF. CDR3 nucleotide sequence: TGCGCCAGCAGCTTGGAGGGGACAGGAGAGAACACTGAAGCTTTCTTT.

The chain couples TRBV7-9 to TRBJ2-1, with 14 bases that match TRBD2. The CDR3 length is 16 residues. The V and J ends lost 3 bases and 8 bases, in that order; junction bases with no gene match: 6. The germline CDR1 and CDR2 sequences are SEHNR and FQNEAQ (reference sequence). This chain's CDR3 is CASSFPGLAGADEQFF. CDR3 DNA: TGTGCCAGCAGCTTTCCGGGACTAGCGGGAGCCGATGAGCAGTTCTTC.

The V gene is TRBV9, the J gene TRBJ2-7, with D unclear. Deletions cut 2 bases from V and 3 bases from J, with 6 bases between. Germline CDR1 and CDR2: SGDLS and YYNGEE. This CDR3 has 12 amino acids. CDR3 bases: TGTGCCAGCAGCGTGACTTTCTACGAGCAGTACTTC. This gives the protein CASSVTFYEQYF.

The V call is TRBV6-6, the J call TRBJ2-5, with TRBD2 matching 7 bases. Germline assignment: CDR1 MNHNY and CDR2 SVGAGI (reference sequence). The trim removed 6 bases at V and 4 bases at J, leaving 14 bases unmatched. This CDR3 is 16 amino acids long. This CDR3 is CASSLWREGPGETQYF. The CDR3 DNA sequence: TGTGCCAGCAGCCTCTGGAGGGAGGGCCCGGGAGAGACCCAGTACTTC.

This chain connects TRBV9 to TRBJ2-7, with a possible D match to TRBD2 (5 bases). Trimming left V 0 bases short and J 5 bases short, with 9 bases between. Germline CDR1 and CDR2: SGDLS and YYNGEE. The CDR3 contains 13 residues. DNA for the CDR3: TGTGCCAGCAGCGTAGCCCTCGGGGACGAGCAGTACTTC. Its protein product is CASSVALGDEQYF.

With respect to this clone: Other DNA sequences in the same sample also yield this CDR3. The J gene is TRBJ1-2, the V gene TRBV5-1; 7 bases map to TRBD1. CDR1 and CDR2 from the germline V gene are SGHRS and YFSETQ. The CDR3 totals 13 residues. V shed 0 bases, J shed 7 bases, and the junction held 3 bases outside the gene matches. Here the CDR3 reads CASSLGQGGGYTF. CDR3 nucleotide sequence: TGCGCCAGCAGCTTGGGACAGGGTGGTGGCTACACCTTC.

The chain uses TRBV27 and TRBJ1-1, with 8 bases matching TRBD1. The CDR3 totals 12 residues. V lost 5 bases, J lost 13 bases, and 9 bases stayed unmatched. Germline assignment: CDR1 MNHEY and CDR2 SMNVEV (reference sequence). This CDR3 is CASSTRQGKGFF. The CDR3 nucleotides read TGTGCCAGCAGTACCAGACAGGGGAAAGGTTTCTTT.

Here the CDR3 reads CAISESPGQGSYGYTF. CDR3 sequence (DNA): TGTGCCATCAGTGAGTCCCCGGGACAGGGCAGCTATGGCTACACCTTC. The chain joins TRBV10-3 to TRBJ1-2; TRBD1 matches 9 bases. Unmatched junction bases numbered 6, after V lost 0 bases and J lost 4 bases. CDR3 length: 16 amino acids. In germline, CDR1 is ENHRY, CDR2 SYGVKD.

This clone was found a few times. The chain carries TRBV10-2 and TRBJ1-4, with 8 bases matching TRBD1. This CDR3 has 16 amino acids. Germline V gene lookup returns CDR1 WSHSY and CDR2 SAAADI. J was trimmed by 7 bases and V by 4 bases; bases with no gene match: 11. As DNA, the CDR3 is TGCGCCAGCAGTGTCCGAGCTGACAGGGGAAGTGAAAAACTGTTTTTT. It translates to CASSVRADRGSEKLFF.

The V call is TRBV7-9, the J call TRBJ2-2; TRBD1 aligns across 8 bases. With V trimmed by 3 bases and J by 2 bases, 5 bases remained unmatched. The CDR3 extends over 16 amino acids. The germline CDR1 and CDR2 sequences are SEHNR and FQNEAQ (reference sequence). DNA of the CDR3: TGTGCCAGCAGCTTCGTGACAGGGGCCAACACCGGGGAGCTGTTTTTT. Its protein is CASSFVTGANTGELFF. The full variable domain, rest sourced from reference TRBV7-9 and TRBJ2-2, is DTGVSQNPRHKITKRGQNVTFRCDPISEHNRLYWYRQTLGQGPEFLTYFQNEAQLEKSRLLSDRFSAERPKGSFSTLEIQRTEQGDSAMYLCASSFVTGANTGELFFGEGSRLTVL.

This clone was counted between two and nine times. The chain recombines TRBV4-1 with TRBJ2-1; D unresolved. The CDR3 spans 17 residues. Germline V gene lookup returns CDR1 MGHRA and CDR2 YSYEKL. The V gene lost 0 bases and the J gene lost 2 bases, with 14 bases spanning the gap. For the CDR3, the DNA is TGCGCCAGCAGCCAAGATCCCCCATGGCCCGCCTACAATGAGCAGTTCTTC. This translates into CASSQDPPWPAYNEQFF.

In its sample, this clone was seen a few times. This chain links TRBV28 with TRBJ1-1, with a weak D call TRBD1 (6 bases). V dropped 6 bases and J dropped 4 bases, with 9 bases sitting between them. Per the germline V gene, CDR1 is MDHEN and CDR2 is SYDVKM. The CDR3 runs 12 residues. CDR3: CASSDRTTEAFF. CDR3 DNA sequence: TGTGCCAGCAGCGACAGGACCACTGAAGCTTTCTTT.

This clone was observed once. This chain links TRBV6-6 with TRBJ2-5; a weak D match, TRBD1 (6 bases). V was cut by 7 bases and J by 7 bases, with 16 bases left in between. The CDR3 runs to 13 residues. CDR1 and CDR2 (germline): MNHNY, SVGAGI (reference sequence). CDR3 in DNA: TGTGCCAGCACCGGATCAGGGGACGGGACCCAGTACTTC. Translating gives CASTGSGDGTQYF.

The chain joins TRBV19 to TRBJ2-1; TRBD2 matches at 9 bases. This CDR3 spans 17 amino acids. Unmatched junction bases numbered 11, after V lost 6 bases and J lost 2 bases. Per germline, CDR1 LNHDA and CDR2 SQIVND (reference sequence). The CDR3 here is CASSKKLSGRPYNEQFF. In nucleotides, the CDR3 is TGTGCCAGTAGCAAGAAGCTTAGCGGGAGACCCTACAATGAGCAGTTCTTC. Full variable domain (outside the CDR3, taken from reference TRBV19 and TRBJ2-1): DGGITQSPKYLFRKEGQNVTLSCEQNLNHDAMYWYRQDPGQGLRLIYYSQIVNDFQKGDIAEGYSVSREKKESFPLTVTSAQKNPTAFYLCASSKKLSGRPYNEQFFGPGTRLTVL.

The CDR3 DNA follows: TGCGCCAGCAGCTCGGGGACAGGGTCGCCCGAGCAGTACTTC. As protein: CASSSGTGSPEQYF. V is TRBV5-1 and J is TRBJ2-5; 9 nucleotides agree with TRBD1. TRBJ2-7 explains the end of the DNA better; the J call may be wrong. The CDR3 has 14 amino acids. Germline CDR1 is SGHRS and CDR2 is YFSETQ.

The table lists this clone with a few counts. The rearrangement links TRBV7-9 to TRBJ2-3, with D possibly matching TRBD2 (6 bases). This CDR3 is built from 14 residues. V gave up 4 bases and J gave up 4 bases, with 12 bases separating them. The germline V gene has CDR1 SEHNR and CDR2 FQNEAQ (reference sequence). This CDR3 is CASSSDYTSDTQYF. The CDR3 region has the DNA TGTGCCAGCAGCTCGGACTACACCTCAGATACGCAGTATTTT.